These T cell receptor beta chains were read from a single sample in a study of identical twins. From the 5' RACE reads, TCRdb called clonotypes with MiXCR, one entry per CDR3 protein. The table shows 650,000 to 800,000 distinct CDR3 sequences, with 8.5% to 9% occurring only once. These data were likewise used in another study, on yellow fever vaccine responses in identical twins.

Sequenced material: PBMCs. The receptors here all came from a woman aged 18-29 years in good health. Each CDR3 is given with its conserved first and last residue. D genes are given only for firm matches. Clone size appears in some rows only: once, few, many, or a class for an expanded clone.

v_gene: TRBV12-3/TRBV12-4
d_gene: .
j_gene: TRBJ1-5
abundance: few
CDR3aa: CASSLTEGYQPQHF
CDR3nt: TGTGCCAGCAGTTTAACCGAGGGATATCAGCCCCAGCATTTT

v_gene: TRBV10-2
d_gene: .
j_gene: TRBJ2-7
abundance: .
CDR3aa: CASTPGQATANFYEQYF
CDR3nt: TGCGCCAGCACCCCGGGGCAGGCAACGGCCAACTTCTACGAGCAGTACTTC

v_gene: TRBV5-5
d_gene: TRBD1
j_gene: TRBJ2-3
abundance: once
CDR3aa: CASSLWTGGSTDMQYF
CDR3nt: TGTGCCAGCAGCCTCTGGACAGGGGGCAGTACAGATATGCAGTATTTT

v_gene: TRBV6-1
d_gene: .
j_gene: TRBJ2-3
abundance: .
CDR3aa: CASSLNRGDTQYF
CDR3nt: TGTGCCAGCAGCCTAAATAGGGGAGATACGCAGTATTTT

v_gene: TRBV7-8
d_gene: .
j_gene: TRBJ2-2
abundance: many
CDR3aa: CASSFTVTGELFF
CDR3nt: TGTGCCAGCAGCTTCACGGTGACCGGGGAGCTGTTTTTT

v_gene: TRBV28
d_gene: TRBD2
j_gene: TRBJ2-1
abundance: .
CDR3aa: CASSRGLAGADVGFEQFF
CDR3nt: TGTGCCAGCAGTCGGGGACTAGCGGGAGCCGACGTCGGCTTTGAGCAGTTCTTC

v_gene: TRBV6-2/TRBV6-3
d_gene: TRBD1
j_gene: TRBJ2-1
abundance: .
CDR3aa: CASTPEGAPYNEQFF
CDR3nt: TGTGCCAGCACGCCCGAGGGGGCGCCCTACAATGAGCAGTTCTTC

v_gene: TRBV7-9
d_gene: .
j_gene: TRBJ2-5
abundance: many
CDR3aa: CASSLETPTQTQYF
CDR3nt: TGTGCCAGCAGCTTAGAGACCCCGACGCAGACCCAGTACTTC

v_gene: TRBV4-1
d_gene: .
j_gene: TRBJ1-3
abundance: few
CDR3aa: CASSQDRGFSGNTIYF
CDR3nt: TGCGCCAGCAGCCAAGACAGGGGTTTCTCTGGAAACACCATATATTTT

v_gene: TRBV23-1
d_gene: .
j_gene: TRBJ2-7
abundance: .
CDR3aa: CASSPDLEKSNEQYF
CDR3nt: TGCGCCAGCAGTCCGGATTTGGAGAAGTCGAACGAGCAGTACTTC